The 21 T cell receptor beta chains below come from one sample, sequenced in a study of blood T cell repertoires in COVID-19. Sequencing used immunoSEQ multiplex PCR; TCRdb keeps in-frame clones, though not all of them. The sample has approximately 250,000 clones, approximately 86% seen once. The sample consisted of peripheral blood. These receptor sequences come from a man aged 40-49 years with active or convalescent COVID-19.

V is TRBV6-5 and J is TRBJ2-4, with no clear D. CDR1 MNHEY and CDR2 SVGAGI come from the germline V gene. V lost 4 bases to trimming and J lost 8 bases, with 18 bases between them. The CDR3 is made up of 15 amino acids. The CDR3 coding sequence is TGTGCCAGCAGTTGGGCGCGCAGTGGTACGGACATTCAGTACTTC. Its translation: CASSWARSGTDIQYF.

The V gene is TRBV12-3 or TRBV12-4, the J gene TRBJ2-7, with 7 bases lining up with TRBD1. V was pared by 7 bases and J by 4 bases, with 4 bases of the junction left unmatched. This CDR3 region has 12 residues. The CDR3 spells CASKGAAYEQYF. DNA of the CDR3: TGTGCCAGCAAGGGGGCCGCATACGAGCAGTACTTC.

In this sample, this clone turned up many times. V usage is TRBV5-1 and J usage is TRBJ2-7; 11 bases line up with TRBD2. This CDR3 has 15 amino acids. The germline gives CDR1 SGHRS, CDR2 YFSETQ. With V trimmed by 1 base and J by 4 bases, 4 bases remained unmatched. The CDR3, as DNA: TGCGCCAGCAGCTTGATTAGCGGGGGGGCATACGAGCAGTACTTC. It translates to CASSLISGGAYEQYF.

The genes are TRBV19 and TRBJ1-2; TRBD1 agrees at 7 bases. From germline, CDR1 is LNHDA and CDR2 SQIVND (reference sequence). The CDR3 contains 14 residues. V lost 6 bases, J lost 0 bases, and 4 bases stayed unmatched. CDR3 DNA sequence: TGTGCCAGTAGCACGACAGGGACTAACTATGGCTACACCTTC. Translation: CASSTTGTNYGYTF.

V and J are TRBV30 and TRBJ2-5, with TRBD1 matching 7 bases. The CDR3 loop spans 14 amino acids. Germline V gene sequence: CDR1 GTSNPN, CDR2 SVGIG (reference sequence). The J segment lost 5 bases and the V segment lost 2 bases, leaving 8 bases of the junction unmatched. DNA for the CDR3: TGTGCCTGGAGTCCCCCGACAGGGATTGAGACCCAGTACTTC. Translated, it gives CAWSPPTGIETQYF.

The V gene is TRBV19, the J gene TRBJ2-7; 7 nucleotides match TRBD1. The CDR3 covers 14 residues. The V gene's germline CDR1 is LNHDA and CDR2 SQIVND (reference sequence). Trimming cost V 6 bases and J 3 bases; bases outside gene matches: 8. Here the CDR3 DNA reads TGTGCCAGTAGCGGCCGGGACAGCATCTACGAGCAGTACTTC. Amino acids: CASSGRDSIYEQYF.

The chain employs TRBV9 and TRBJ2-2; possibly TRBD1 for D (5 bases). The germline V and J ends were trimmed by 0 bases and 4 bases, with 13 bases remaining between them. This CDR3 contains 16 residues. In germline, CDR1 is SGDLS, CDR2 YYNGEE. CDR3 DNA sequence: TGTGCCAGCAGCGTAGTAAGGGGTCCGGTCACCGGGGAGCTGTTTTTT. Translation gives CASSVVRGPVTGELFF.

This chain connects TRBV19 to TRBJ1-6, with D possibly matching TRBD1 (5 bases). Trimming left V 1 base short and J 8 bases short, with 12 bases between. Germline V gene sequence: CDR1 LNHDA, CDR2 SQIVND (reference sequence). The CDR3 has 15 residues. CDR3 nucleotide sequence: TGTGCCAGTAGTATAGTCTCGGGGGGGGATTCACCCCTCCACTTT. Its protein is CASSIVSGGDSPLHF.

This chain joins TRBV10-3 and TRBJ1-5; 9 nucleotides match TRBD1. V trimming: 7 bases; J trimming: 4 bases; junction bases outside the gene matches: 5. The CDR3 loop spans 14 amino acids. Germline CDR1 ENHRY, CDR2 SYGVKD. The CDR3 is CAITEGQGNQPQHF. CDR3 in DNA: TGTGCCATCACCGAGGGACAGGGTAATCAGCCCCAGCATTTT.

In its sample, this clone was seen a few times. The chain links TRBV24-1 to TRBJ1-1, with TRBD1 matching over 11 bases. The length of the CDR3 is 19 residues. After removal of 1 base from V and 3 bases from J, the junction contained 12 bases not matched to a gene. CDR1 is KGHDR, CDR2 SFDVKD, per germline. CDR3 in DNA: TGTGCCACCAGTGATTTTATGGTGGACAGGGGGCGTCGTGACACTGAAGCTTTCTTT. Residues: CATSDFMVDRGRRDTEAFF.

J is TRBJ2-5 and V is TRBV19; weak D call: TRBD2 (6 bases). V was shortened by 4 bases and J by 4 bases, with 10 bases between the two germline ends. The CDR3 totals 13 residues. Per the germline V gene, CDR1 is LNHDA and CDR2 is SQIVND (reference sequence). CDR3 DNA: TGTGCCAGTAGTACCGCGGGGAGAGAGACCCAGTACTTC. This gives the protein CASSTAGRETQYF.

The chain links TRBV5-1 to TRBJ2-2; D might be TRBD1 (6 bases). V gave up 0 bases and J gave up 4 bases, with 7 bases separating them. Germline V lookup: CDR1 SGHRS, CDR2 YFSETQ. This CDR3 is 14 amino acids long. Here the CDR3 reads CASSLGGLTGELFF. CDR3 DNA sequence: TGCGCCAGCAGCTTGGGGGGGCTCACCGGGGAGCTGTTTTTT.

The CDR3 reads CASSFRQGMTGANVLTF. CDR3 sequence (DNA): TGTGCCAGCAGTTTTAGACAGGGAATGACGGGGGCCAACGTCCTGACTTTC. This chain connects TRBV28 to TRBJ2-6; 7 bases are a match to TRBD1. This CDR3 comprises 17 residues. J lost 4 bases, V lost 3 bases, and 9 bases had no gene match. The germline V gene has CDR1 MDHEN and CDR2 SYDVKM.

The chain uses TRBV9 and TRBJ2-7, with 7 positions matching TRBD2. V was pared by 2 bases and J by 6 bases, with 14 bases of the junction left unmatched. This CDR3 spans 16 amino acids. Germline CDR1 and CDR2: SGDLS and YYNGEE. CDR3 nucleotides: TGTGCCAGCAGCGTTCTGAACGTTGGGGGGGACTCCGAGCAGTACTTC. This sequence encodes CASSVLNVGGDSEQYF. Based on the CDR3 plus reference TRBV9 and TRBJ2-7, the full variable domain is DSGVTQTPKHLITATGQRVTLRCSPRSGDLSVYWYQQSLDQGLQFLIQYYNGEERAKGNILERFSAQQFPDLHSELNLSSLELGDSALYFCASSVLNVGGDSEQYFGPGTRLTVT.

Here the CDR3 reads CASTPARGNYNEQFF. DNA for the CDR3: TGTGCCAGCACCCCGGCGAGGGGGAATTACAATGAGCAGTTCTTC. This rearrangement joins TRBV6-2 or TRBV6-3 to TRBJ2-1; D perhaps matches TRBD1 (6 bases). The length of the CDR3 is 15 residues. V dropped 7 bases and J dropped 4 bases, with 17 bases sitting between them. Looked up from germline, CDR1 is MNHEY and CDR2 is SVGEGT.

This chain connects TRBV4-1 to TRBJ1-1; the match to TRBD1 covers 7 bases. V was clipped by 3 bases and J by 4 bases; unmatched bases: 2. CDR1 is MGHRA and CDR2 is YSYEKL in the germline V gene. The CDR3 contains 13 residues. The CDR3: CASSQTGFTEAFF. The CDR3, as DNA: TGCGCCAGCAGCCAGACAGGGTTCACTGAAGCTTTCTTT.

The rearrangement uses TRBV19 and TRBJ1-2; 8 bases align to TRBD1. The junction had 5 bases not matched to a gene; V was cut back by 3 bases and J by 8 bases. The CDR3 runs to 13 residues. Germline V lookup: CDR1 LNHDA, CDR2 SQIVND (reference sequence). The CDR3 sequence is CASSIPGGRGYTF. In DNA, the CDR3 is TGTGCCAGTAGTATCCCAGGGGGCAGAGGCTACACCTTC. Full variable domain (missing parts from reference TRBV19 and TRBJ1-2): DGGITQSPKYLFRKEGQNVTLSCEQNLNHDAMYWYRQDPGQGLRLIYYSQIVNDFQKGDIAEGYSVSREKKESFPLTVTSAQKNPTAFYLCASSIPGGRGYTFGSGTRLTVV.

This chain uses TRBV24-1 with TRBJ2-1; D not resolved. This CDR3 has 11 amino acids. The V gene's germline CDR1 is KGHDR and CDR2 SFDVKD. V dropped 1 base and J dropped 14 bases, with 8 bases sitting between them. The CDR3 DNA is TGTGCCACCAGTGATTTTGGAGAAGAGTTCTTC. Amino acids: CATSDFGEEFF.

The V and J genes are TRBV12-3 or TRBV12-4 and TRBJ1-1; unclear D gene. The CDR3 runs to 13 residues. V was shortened by 3 bases and J by 4 bases, with 9 bases between the two germline ends. DNA of the CDR3: TGTGCCAGCAGTTTCAGAGAGGGCACTGAAGCTTTCTTT. Translating it yields CASSFREGTEAFF.

The rearrangement uses TRBV9 and TRBJ2-1; 9 bases align to TRBD2. CDR1 is SGDLS and CDR2 is YYNGEE in the germline V gene. V lost 0 bases and J lost 6; bases outside the gene matches: 16. The CDR3 runs to 19 residues. CDR3 amino acids: CASSVVDVRLAGQSNEQFF. The CDR3 region has the DNA TGTGCCAGCAGCGTAGTAGATGTTAGGCTAGCGGGACAAAGCAATGAGCAGTTCTTC.

In its sample, this clone was seen once. The same CDR3 can be traced to other DNA sequences in this sample. The rearrangement uses TRBV5-1 and TRBJ1-1; no clear D gene. The CDR3 length is 14 residues. Deletions cut 0 bases from V and 2 bases from J, with 8 bases between. The germline V gene encodes CDR1 SGHRS and CDR2 YFSETQ. The CDR3 nucleotides are TGCGCCAGCAGCTTGGCAGGAAGTAACACTGAAGCTTTCTTT. Its translation is CASSLAGSNTEAFF.